The rows below give T cell receptor beta chains drawn from one sample of a study of blood T cell repertoires in COVID-19. Generated by immunoSEQ multiplex PCR, the TCRdb table keeps only in-frame clones and is missing some. This sample has 200,000 or so clones, with around 89% found just once. Sequencing was performed on PBMCs or T cells enriched from blood (not recorded which). Receptors were obtained from a young woman in a cohort exposed to, infected with or recovered from COVID-19 (not recorded which). Each CDR3 is given with its conserved first and last residue. Each record gives: CDR3 length, D gene, V gene, clone size, J gene, CDR3 DNA, CDR3 protein. D genes are given only for firm matches. Clone size is not always given. Where it is, it says once, few, many or a class for expanded clones.

>14|TRBD1|TRBV10-3|-|TRBJ1-2
TGTGCCATCAAACAGCCGGGACAGGGCTTTGGCTACACCTTC
CAIKQPGQGFGYTF
>16|TRBD1|TRBV27|few|TRBJ2-2
TGTGCCAGCAGTCCATACGGGACAGTGAACACCGGGGAGCTGTTTTTT
CASSPYGTVNTGELFF
>16|-|TRBV4-1|-|TRBJ1-2
TGCGCCAGCAGCCAATTACCGGGATTTTCTAACTATGGCTACACCTTC
CASSQLPGFSNYGYTF
>14|-|TRBV7-3|-|TRBJ1-1
TGTGCCAGCAGCCCCTGGGGGGGCAGGACTGAAGCTTTCTTT
CASSPWGGRTEAFF
>16|-|TRBV21-1|-|TRBJ1-1
TGTGCCAGCAGCAAGAGACGGGGTCCTATGAACACTGAAGCTTTCTTT
CASSKRRGPMNTEAFF
>15|TRBD2|TRBV19|-|TRBJ2-1
TGTGCCAGTAGTATGGCTAGCGGGGGGTACAATGAGCAGTTCTTC
CASSMASGGYNEQFF
>16|TRBD2|TRBV5-1|once|TRBJ2-2
TGCGCCAGCAGCCCGCCTAGCGGGGGGGCCACCGGGGAGCTGTTTTTT
CASSPPSGGATGELFF
>14|TRBD1|TRBV19|-|TRBJ1-5
TGTGCCAGTACTCTGGGACAGGGCAATCAGCCCCAGCATTTT
CASTLGQGNQPQHF
>13|-|TRBV24-1|-|TRBJ1-1
TGTGCCACCAGTGATTCGGGGAGGACTGAAGCTTTCTTT
CATSDSGRTEAFF
>14|-|TRBV7-6|-|TRBJ1-3
TGTGCCAGCAGCCAGGGTGCTGCTGGAAACACCATATATTTT
CASSQGAAGNTIYF
>16|TRBD2|TRBV28|-|TRBJ2-3
TGTGCCAGCAGTTCTAGCGGGGTAGGAGGCACAGATACGCAGTATTTT
CASSSSGVGGTDTQYF
>16|-|TRBV3-1/TRBV3-2|-|TRBJ1-2
TGTGCCAGCAGCCAAGGATCCTCGGGGTTCAACTATGGCTACACCTTC
CASSQGSSGFNYGYTF
>18|TRBD1|TRBV14|-|TRBJ1-1
TGTGCCAGCAGCCAAGATCTACAGGGGGCAGGGTGGCACACTGAAGCTTTCTTT
CASSQDLQGAGWHTEAFF
>14|-|TRBV2|few|TRBJ2-7
TGTGCCAGCAGTGAAAGTCAGGGTGCCTACGAGCAGTACTTC
CASSESQGAYEQYF
>13|-|TRBV4-1|-|TRBJ1-1
TGCGCCAGCAGCTTCTGGGGCAGGACTGAAGCTTTCTTT
CASSFWGRTEAFF
>14|TRBD1|TRBV5-1|-|TRBJ1-4
TGCGCCAGCAGGGGACAGGGGGCGAGCGAAAAACTGTTTTTT
CASRGQGASEKLFF
>17|TRBD2|TRBV5-6|once|TRBJ2-3
TGTGCCAGCAGCTTCGCAAGACTAGCGGGGGGGCCAGATACGCAGTATTTT
CASSFARLAGGPDTQYF
>16|-|TRBV7-3|-|TRBJ2-1
TGTGCCAGCAGCCCCCGGACAGACAGCTCCTACAATGAGCAGTTCTTC
CASSPRTDSSYNEQFF
>13|-|TRBV3-1/TRBV3-2|-|TRBJ1-5
TGTGCCAGCAGCCAAGTACCGCGTCAGCCCCAGCATTTT
CASSQVPRQPQHF
>16|-|TRBV24-1|-|TRBJ2-5
TGTGCCACCAGTGACTTCACTGGACGGGACTTGGAGACCCAGTACTTC
CATSDFTGRDLETQYF
>13|-|TRBV10-2|-|TRBJ2-1
TGCGCCAGCAGTGATATCACAACGGGAGAGCAGTTCTTC
CASSDITTGEQFF
>13|TRBD1|TRBV7-9|-|TRBJ2-4
TGTGCCAGCAAAGAGGGACAGGGGGACATTCAGTACTTC
CASKEGQGDIQYF
>13|TRBD1|TRBV11-3|-|TRBJ2-7
TGTGCCAGCAGCCTCAGGGGGCAATGGGAGCAGTACTTC
CASSLRGQWEQYF
>13|-|TRBV19|-|TRBJ1-2
TGTGCCAGTAGTATTTCCGAGGACTATGGCTACACCTTC
CASSISEDYGYTF
>16|TRBD2|TRBV11-3|-|TRBJ2-7
TGTGCCAGCAGCTTAGGGGGAGACCTAGCGGGAGCCGAGCAGTACTTC
CASSLGGDLAGAEQYF
>15|-|TRBV7-2|once|TRBJ2-3
TGTGCCAGCAGCCAGTCTGGGCTCACCACAGATACGCAGTATTTT
CASSQSGLTTDTQYF
>14|TRBD1|TRBV30|-|TRBJ1-1
TGTGCCTACAGAACTCGACAGGGAAACACTGAAGCTTTCTTT
CAYRTRQGNTEAFF
>17|TRBD2|TRBV5-1|-|TRBJ2-1
TGCGCCAGCAGCTTACTAGCGGGGGGGCTTTCCTACAATGAGCAGTTCTTC
CASSLLAGGLSYNEQFF
>17|TRBD1|TRBV11-2|few|TRBJ2-2
TGTGCCAGCAGCTTAGATGGACAGGGGGCTAACACCGGGGAGCTGTTTTTT
CASSLDGQGANTGELFF
>16|-|TRBV6-6|-|TRBJ1-3
TGTGCCAGCATAGCTCTAAAGGCGGGCTCTGGAAACACCATATATTTT
CASIALKAGSGNTIYF
>14|-|TRBV6-5|-|TRBJ1-1
TGTGCCAGCAGCTCCCCGGACAGTAACACTGAAGCTTTCTTT
CASSSPDSNTEAFF
>15|TRBD1|TRBV5-1|few|TRBJ2-7
TGCGCCAGCAGCTTGCTTGGTGGCAGGGGGTACGAGCAGTACTTC
CASSLLGGRGYEQYF
>17|-|TRBV4-1|-|TRBJ2-2
TGCGCCAGCAGCCAATCCTTGGGCGTCTTGAACACCGGGGAGCTGTTTTTT
CASSQSLGVLNTGELFF
>15|TRBD1|TRBV6-5|-|TRBJ2-2
TGTGCCAGCAGCGACAGGGGCGAGAACACCGGGGAGCTGTTTTTT
CASSDRGENTGELFF
>14|-|TRBV4-2|few|TRBJ1-1
TGTGCCAGCAGCCAAGATCCGTTGAACACTGAAGCTTTCTTT
CASSQDPLNTEAFF
>16|-|TRBV24-1|-|TRBJ2-1
TGTGCCACCAGTGATTTTACCAGCGACTCCTACAATGAGCAGTTCTTC
CATSDFTSDSYNEQFF
>13|-|TRBV11-3|-|TRBJ2-1
TGTGCCAGCAGCTTAGATCGGAGTACGGAACAGTTCTTC
CASSLDRSTEQFF
>14|TRBD2|TRBV28|-|TRBJ2-7
TGTGCCAGCAGTCCTAGCGGAGGGGCCTACGAGCAGTACTTC
CASSPSGGAYEQYF
>14|-|TRBV7-9|-|TRBJ2-7
TGTGCCAGCAGCAACCGGGACACAGTAAGCGAGCAGTACTTC
CASSNRDTVSEQYF